This T cell receptor (beta chain) was found in a study of blood T cell repertoires in COVID-19. On the study more broadly: From the United States, Italy and Spain came samples of acute and convalescent COVID-19.

Clones were sequenced by immunoSEQ multiplex PCR, and TCRdb holds only the in-frame ones, with some missing. Of roughly 76,000 clones in the sample, around 74% were seen once. CDR3 length: 14 residues. V dropped 0 bases and J dropped 5 bases, with 12 bases sitting between them. Germline-derived CDR1 and CDR2 are SGHKS and YYEKEE (reference sequence). This clone was detected only once. The sequence was obtained from a man aged 65 to 79 with acute or convalescent COVID-19. The genes are TRBV5-5 and TRBJ2-7, with a tentative D call TRBD1 (5 bases). The sequenced sample was peripheral blood. The CDR3 bases are TGTGCCAGCAGCTTGGAGGGGCGCCTTGACGAGCAGTACTTC. Its translation: CASSLEGRLDEQYF. The full variable domain, in which reference TRBV5-5 and TRBJ2-7 provide the parts outside the CDR3, is DAGVTQSPTHLIKTRGQQVTLRCSPISGHKSVSWYQQVLGQGPQFIFQYYEKEERGRGNFPDRFSARQFPNYSSELNVNALLLGDSALYLCASSLEGRLDEQYFGPGTRLTVT.